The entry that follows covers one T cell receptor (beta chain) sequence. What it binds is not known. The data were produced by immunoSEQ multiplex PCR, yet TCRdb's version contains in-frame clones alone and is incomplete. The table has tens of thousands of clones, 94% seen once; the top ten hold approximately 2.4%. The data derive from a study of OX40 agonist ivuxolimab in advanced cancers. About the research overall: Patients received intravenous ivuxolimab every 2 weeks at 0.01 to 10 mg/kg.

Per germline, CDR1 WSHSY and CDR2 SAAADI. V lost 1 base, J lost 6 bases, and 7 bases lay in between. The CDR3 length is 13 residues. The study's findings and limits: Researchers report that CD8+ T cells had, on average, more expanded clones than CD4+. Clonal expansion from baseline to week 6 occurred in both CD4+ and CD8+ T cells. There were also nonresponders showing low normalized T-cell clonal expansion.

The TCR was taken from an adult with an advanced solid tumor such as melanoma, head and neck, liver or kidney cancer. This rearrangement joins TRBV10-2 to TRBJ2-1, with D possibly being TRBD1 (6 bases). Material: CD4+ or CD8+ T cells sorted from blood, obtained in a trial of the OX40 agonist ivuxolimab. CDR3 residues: CASSEWGLNEQFF. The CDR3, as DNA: TGCGCCAGCAGTGAGTGGGGGCTCAATGAGCAGTTCTTC.